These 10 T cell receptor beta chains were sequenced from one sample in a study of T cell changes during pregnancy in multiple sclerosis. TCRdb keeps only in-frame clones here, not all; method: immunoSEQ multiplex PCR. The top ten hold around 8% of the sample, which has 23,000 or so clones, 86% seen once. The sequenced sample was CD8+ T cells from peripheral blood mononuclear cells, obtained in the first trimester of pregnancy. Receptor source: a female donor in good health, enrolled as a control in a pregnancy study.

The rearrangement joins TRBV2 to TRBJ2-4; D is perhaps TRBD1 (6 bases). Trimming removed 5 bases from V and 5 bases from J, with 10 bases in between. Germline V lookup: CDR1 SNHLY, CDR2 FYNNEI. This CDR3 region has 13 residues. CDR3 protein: CASSRGQQNIQYF. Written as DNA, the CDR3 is TGTGCCAGCAGTCGCGGACAGCAAAACATTCAGTACTTC.

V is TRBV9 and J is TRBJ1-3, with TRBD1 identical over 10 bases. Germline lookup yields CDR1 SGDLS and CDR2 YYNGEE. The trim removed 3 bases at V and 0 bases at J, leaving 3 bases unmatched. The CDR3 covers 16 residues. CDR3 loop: CASSARDRGSGNTIYF. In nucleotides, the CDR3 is TGTGCCAGCAGCGCCCGGGACAGGGGCTCTGGAAACACCATATATTTT.

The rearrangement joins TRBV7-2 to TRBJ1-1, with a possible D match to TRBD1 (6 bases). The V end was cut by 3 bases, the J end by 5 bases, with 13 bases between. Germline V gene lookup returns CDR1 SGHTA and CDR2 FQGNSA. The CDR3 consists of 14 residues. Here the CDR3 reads CASSFTGRGTEAFF. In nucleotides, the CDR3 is TGTGCCAGCAGCTTTACAGGGAGAGGTACTGAAGCTTTCTTT.

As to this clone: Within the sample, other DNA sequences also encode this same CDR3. The CDR3 nucleotides are TGTGCCAGCAGTCCCCAGGGAGGCACTGAAGCTTTCTTT. Its translation: CASSPQGGTEAFF. This chain joins TRBV7-9 and TRBJ1-1; D might be TRBD1 (5 bases). Germline CDR1 is SEHNR and CDR2 is FQNEAQ (reference sequence). This CDR3 contains 13 residues. Trimming took off 6 bases at V and 4 bases at J, with 12 bases between the two ends.

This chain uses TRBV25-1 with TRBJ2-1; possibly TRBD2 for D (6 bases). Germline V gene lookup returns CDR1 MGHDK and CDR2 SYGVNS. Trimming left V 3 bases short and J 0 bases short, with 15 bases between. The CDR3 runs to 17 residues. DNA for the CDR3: TGTGCCAGCAGTGACTCCGCCCTCGGGAGCTCCTACAATGAGCAGTTCTTC. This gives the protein CASSDSALGSSYNEQFF. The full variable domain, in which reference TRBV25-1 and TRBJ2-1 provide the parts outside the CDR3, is EADIYQTPRYLVIGTGKKITLECSQTMGHDKMYWYQQDPGMELHLIHYSYGVNSTEKGDLSSESTVSRIRTEHFPLTLESARPSHTSQYLCASSDSALGSSYNEQFFGPGTRLTVL.

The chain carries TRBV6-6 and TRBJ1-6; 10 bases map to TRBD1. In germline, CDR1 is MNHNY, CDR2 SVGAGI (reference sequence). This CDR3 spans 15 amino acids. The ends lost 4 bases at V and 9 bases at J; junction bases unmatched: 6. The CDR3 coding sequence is TGTGCCAGCAGTTCTGGACAGGGGGAGATTTCACCCCTCCACTTT. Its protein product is CASSSGQGEISPLHF.

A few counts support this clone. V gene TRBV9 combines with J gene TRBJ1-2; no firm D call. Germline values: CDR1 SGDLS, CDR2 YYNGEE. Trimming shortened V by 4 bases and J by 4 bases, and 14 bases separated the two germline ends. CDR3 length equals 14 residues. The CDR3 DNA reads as TGTGCCAGCAGCCCACCGACGGGGAGCTATGGCTACACCTTC. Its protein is CASSPPTGSYGYTF.

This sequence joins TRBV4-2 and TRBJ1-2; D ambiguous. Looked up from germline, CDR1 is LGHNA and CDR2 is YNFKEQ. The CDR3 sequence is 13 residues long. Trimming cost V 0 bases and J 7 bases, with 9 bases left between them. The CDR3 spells CASSQEGPFGYTF. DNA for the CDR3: TGTGCCAGCAGCCAAGAGGGCCCCTTTGGCTACACCTTC.

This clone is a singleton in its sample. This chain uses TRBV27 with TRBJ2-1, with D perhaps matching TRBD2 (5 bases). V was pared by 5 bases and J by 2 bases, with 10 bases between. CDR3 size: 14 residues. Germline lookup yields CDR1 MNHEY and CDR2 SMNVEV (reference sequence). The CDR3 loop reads CASSPRGTYNEQFF. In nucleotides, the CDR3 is TGTGCCAGCAGTCCACGGGGAACCTACAATGAGCAGTTCTTC.

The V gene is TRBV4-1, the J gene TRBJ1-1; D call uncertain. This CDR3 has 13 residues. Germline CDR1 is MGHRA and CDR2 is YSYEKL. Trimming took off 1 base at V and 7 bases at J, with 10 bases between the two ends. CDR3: CASSQVFPREAFF. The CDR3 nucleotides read TGCGCCAGCAGCCAAGTCTTCCCCCGTGAAGCTTTCTTT.